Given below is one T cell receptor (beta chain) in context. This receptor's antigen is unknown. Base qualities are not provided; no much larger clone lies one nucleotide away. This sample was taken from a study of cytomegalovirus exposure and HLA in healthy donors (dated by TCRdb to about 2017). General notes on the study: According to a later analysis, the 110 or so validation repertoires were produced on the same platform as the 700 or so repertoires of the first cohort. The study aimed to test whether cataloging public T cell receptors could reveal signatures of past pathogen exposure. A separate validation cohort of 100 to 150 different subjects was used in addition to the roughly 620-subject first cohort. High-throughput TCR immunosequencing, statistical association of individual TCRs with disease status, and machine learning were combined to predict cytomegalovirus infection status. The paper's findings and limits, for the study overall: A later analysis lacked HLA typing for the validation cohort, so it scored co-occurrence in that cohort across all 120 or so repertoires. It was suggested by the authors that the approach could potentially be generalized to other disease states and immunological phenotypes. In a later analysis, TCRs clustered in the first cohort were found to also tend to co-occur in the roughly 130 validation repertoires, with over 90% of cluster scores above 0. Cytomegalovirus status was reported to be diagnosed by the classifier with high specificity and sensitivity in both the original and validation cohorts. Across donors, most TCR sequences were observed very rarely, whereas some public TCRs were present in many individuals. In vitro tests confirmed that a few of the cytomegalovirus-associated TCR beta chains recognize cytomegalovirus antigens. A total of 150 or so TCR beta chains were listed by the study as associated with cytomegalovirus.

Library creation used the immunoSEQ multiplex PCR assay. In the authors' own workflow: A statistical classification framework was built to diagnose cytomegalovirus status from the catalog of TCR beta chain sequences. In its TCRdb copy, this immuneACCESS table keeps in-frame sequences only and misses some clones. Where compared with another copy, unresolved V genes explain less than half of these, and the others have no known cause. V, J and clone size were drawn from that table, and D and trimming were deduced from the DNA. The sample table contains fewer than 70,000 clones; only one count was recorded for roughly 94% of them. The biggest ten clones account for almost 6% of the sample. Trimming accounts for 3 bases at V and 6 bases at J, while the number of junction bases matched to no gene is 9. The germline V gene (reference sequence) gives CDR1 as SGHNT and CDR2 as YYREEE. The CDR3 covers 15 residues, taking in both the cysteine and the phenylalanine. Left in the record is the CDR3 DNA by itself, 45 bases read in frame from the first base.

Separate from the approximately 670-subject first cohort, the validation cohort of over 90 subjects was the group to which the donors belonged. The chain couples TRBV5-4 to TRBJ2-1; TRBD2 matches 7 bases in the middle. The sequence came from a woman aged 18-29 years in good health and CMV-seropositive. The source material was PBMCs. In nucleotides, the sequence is TGTGCCAGCAGCTCCGGGACCCCGGGGGGCAATGAGCAGTTCTTC. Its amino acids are CASSSGTPGGNEQFF.